A selection of T cell receptor beta chains follows, all from one sample in a study of cytomegalovirus exposure and HLA in healthy donors. Profiling relied on immunoSEQ multiplex PCR, and the TCRdb table lists in-frame clones only, not all of them. The sample contains 180,000 or so clones, more than 75% of which appear only once. Sequencing was done on a sample of PBMCs. The receptor source for this set is a man younger than 40 in good health and CMV-seropositive. The CDR3 runs from the conserved cysteine through the conserved F or W. A D gene is named only where the DNA matches it firmly. A row's size may be missing; if present it is once, few, many or a size class.

TRBV4-2,few,-,TRBJ1-5,CASSQDRGVDQPQHF,TGTGCCAGCAGCCAAGATCGAGGGGTCGATCAGCCCCAGCATTTT
TRBV23-1,-,TRBD1,TRBJ1-4,CASSQITGGMATNEKLFF,TGCGCCAGCAGTCAAATAACAGGGGGCATGGCGACTAATGAAAAACTGTTTTTT
TRBV28,-,TRBD2,TRBJ2-3,CASSPKLLAGWYSTDTQYF,TGTGCCAGCAGTCCTAAGCTACTAGCGGGGTGGTATAGCACAGATACGCAGTATTTT
TRBV11-2,-,-,TRBJ2-7,CASSLEGATYEQYF,TGTGCCAGCAGCTTAGAGGGGGCTACCTACGAGCAGTACTTC
TRBV5-8,-,-,TRBJ2-2,CASSSWQGTGELFF,TGTGCCAGCAGCTCCTGGCAGGGGACCGGGGAGCTGTTTTTT
TRBV5-1,-,-,TRBJ2-1,CASSLGGIEQFF,TGCGCCAGCAGCTTGGGAGGTATTGAGCAGTTCTTC
TRBV5-6,-,TRBD1,TRBJ1-1,CASSPGTAPEAFF,TGTGCCAGCAGCCCAGGGACAGCCCCGGAAGCTTTCTTT
TRBV5-6,-,-,TRBJ2-7,CASSPIRDRGYEQYF,TGTGCCAGCAGCCCTATACGGGATAGGGGTTACGAGCAGTACTTC
TRBV9,-,TRBD2,TRBJ2-7,CASSPGGLLEQYF,TGTGCCAGCAGCCCCGGGGGGTTACTCGAGCAGTACTTC
TRBV4-2,few,-,TRBJ1-2,CASSQDHEGDYGYTF,TGTGCCAGCAGCCAAGATCATGAGGGTGACTATGGCTACACCTTC
TRBV27,-,TRBD2,TRBJ2-7,CASSRLAGGNEQYF,TGTGCCAGCAGCCGACTAGCGGGAGGAAACGAGCAGTACTTC
TRBV4-1,-,-,TRBJ1-4,CASRKGGNGEKLFF,TGCGCCAGCAGAAAAGGGGGGAACGGGGAAAAACTGTTTTTT
TRBV19,-,-,TRBJ2-1,CASSMGDNEQFF,TGTGCCAGTAGTATGGGCGACAATGAGCAGTTCTTC
TRBV27,-,-,TRBJ2-3,CASRSYESGNTDTQYF,TGTGCCAGCAGGTCCTACGAGAGCGGAAACACAGATACGCAGTATTTT
TRBV19,-,TRBD2,TRBJ2-2,CATERGTTDTGELFF,TGTGCCACCGAGCGGGGGACTACTGACACCGGGGAGCTGTTTTTT
TRBV6-1,-,-,TRBJ2-5,CASSEDREGLETQYF,TGTGCCAGCAGTGAGGACAGGGAGGGTCTGGAGACCCAGTACTTC
TRBV29-1,few,TRBD1,TRBJ2-7,CSGRDRGSYEQYF,TGCAGCGGCCGGGACAGAGGCTCCTACGAGCAGTACTTC
TRBV9,-,-,TRBJ2-3,CASSGEWGLGTDTQYF,TGTGCCAGCAGCGGGGAGTGGGGACTTGGCACAGATACGCAGTATTTT
TRBV9,once,-,TRBJ2-2,CASSVVGTNTGELFF,TGTGCCAGCAGCGTAGTGGGTACGAACACCGGGGAGCTGTTTTTT
TRBV25-1,-,-,TRBJ2-5,CASRALYQETQYF,TGTGCCAGCAGGGCCCTGTACCAAGAGACCCAGTACTTC
TRBV27,few,-,TRBJ2-7,CASSPFSSLNGPEQYF,TGTGCCAGCAGTCCTTTCTCCTCCCTCAATGGTCCCGAGCAGTACTTC
TRBV19,-,-,TRBJ2-5,CASKSTGRRETQYF,TGTGCCAGTAAATCGACGGGCCGCCGGGAGACCCAGTACTTC
TRBV19,-,TRBD1,TRBJ1-5,CASSIFGQGNQPQHF,TGTGCCAGTAGTATCTTTGGACAGGGTAATCAGCCCCAGCATTTT
TRBV6-1,-,-,TRBJ1-1,CASSELGQGEAFF,TGTGCCAGCAGTGAACTTGGGCAGGGCGAAGCTTTCTTT
TRBV7-2,-,-,TRBJ2-7,CASSLGWSNGYEQYF,TGTGCCAGCAGCTTAGGATGGTCTAACGGGTACGAGCAGTACTTC
TRBV6-6,-,-,TRBJ1-1,CASSPIGQSNTEAFF,TGTGCCAGCAGTCCGATAGGTCAGTCGAACACTGAAGCTTTCTTT
TRBV19,-,TRBD1,TRBJ2-7,CASRREWGQGDYEQYF,TGTGCCAGTAGAAGGGAATGGGGACAGGGAGACTACGAGCAGTACTTC
TRBV5-1,-,TRBD1,TRBJ1-1,CASSWDRNTEAFF,TGCGCCAGCAGCTGGGACAGGAACACTGAAGCTTTCTTT
TRBV6-1,-,-,TRBJ1-5,CASSERGGTPMEPQHF,TGTGCCAGCAGTGAACGGGGGGGTACGCCAATGGAGCCCCAGCATTTT
TRBV5-1,once,-,TRBJ1-4,CASSSRQQAYNEKLFF,TGCGCCAGCAGCTCCCGACAACAGGCGTATAATGAAAAACTGTTTTTT
TRBV9,-,-,TRBJ2-5,CASSVGQSETQYF,TGTGCCAGCAGCGTCGGTCAGTCAGAGACCCAGTACTTC
TRBV7-9,-,TRBD1,TRBJ2-3,CASSSPDRETDTQYF,TGTGCCAGCAGCTCGCCGGACAGGGAGACAGATACGCAGTATTTT
TRBV2,once,-,TRBJ1-2,CASSERTDSLYGYTF,TGTGCCAGCAGCGAACGAACGGACAGCCTCTATGGCTACACCTTC
TRBV7-6,-,-,TRBJ1-1,CASSWGGRNTEAFF,TGTGCCAGCAGCTGGGGGGGGAGAAACACTGAAGCTTTCTTT
TRBV2,-,-,TRBJ1-4,CASSRTNEKLFF,TGTGCCAGCAGTAGAACTAATGAAAAACTGTTTTTT
TRBV9,-,-,TRBJ2-7,CASSVGGFYEQYF,TGTGCCAGCAGCGTAGGGGGATTTTACGAGCAGTACTTC
TRBV6-5,-,TRBD1,TRBJ1-3,CASSTTGAGNTIYF,TGTGCCAGCAGCACGACAGGGGCTGGAAACACCATATATTTT
TRBV4-1,-,TRBD1,TRBJ1-2,CASSQVGTGNYGYTF,TGCGCCAGCAGCCAAGTCGGGACAGGGAACTATGGCTACACCTTC
TRBV15,-,TRBD1,TRBJ2-7,CATSRDAGQAYEQYF,TGTGCCACCAGCAGAGATGCGGGACAGGCCTACGAGCAGTACTTC
TRBV7-2,once,-,TRBJ2-2,CASSTRPGELFF,TGTGCCAGCAGCACGCGCCCCGGGGAGCTGTTTTTT
TRBV7-2,-,-,TRBJ1-2,CASSLAQFNYGYTF,TGTGCCAGCAGCTTAGCACAGTTTAACTATGGCTACACCTTC
TRBV6-1,few,-,TRBJ1-2,CASSGAEYGYTF,TGTGCCAGCAGTGGGGCGGAATATGGCTACACCTTC
TRBV6-1,-,TRBD1,TRBJ1-5,CASKGTGGNQPQHF,TGTGCCAGCAAGGGGACAGGGGGAAATCAGCCCCAGCATTTT
TRBV7-9,-,TRBD1,TRBJ1-1,CASSGSRGLAFF,TGTGCCAGCAGCGGCAGTAGGGGGCTAGCTTTCTTT
TRBV21-1,-,-,TRBJ1-5,CASSEGGTLRDGYYSNQPQHF,TGTGCCAGCAGCGAGGGGGGAACCTTGAGGGACGGATACTATAGCAATCAGCCCCAGCATTTT
TRBV6-1,-,-,TRBJ2-2,CASSDRAGINF,TGTGCCAGCAGTGACAGAGCCGGGATCAATTTT
TRBV9,few,TRBD2,TRBJ2-2,CASSVVLLAGSNTGELFF,TGTGCCAGCAGCGTAGTCCTACTAGCGGGTTCGAACACCGGGGAGCTGTTTTTT
TRBV9,once,-,TRBJ1-2,CASSVEGRNYGYTF,TGTGCCAGCAGCGTAGAGGGCCGTAACTATGGCTACACCTTC
TRBV9,-,TRBD1,TRBJ1-3,CASSNDRTGSGNTIYF,TGTGCCAGCAGTAATGACCGGACAGGGTCTGGAAACACCATATATTTT
TRBV5-6,few,TRBD1,TRBJ1-2,CASSVKTRQGSGYTF,TGTGCCAGCAGCGTGAAAACAAGACAGGGGAGTGGCTACACCTTC
TRBV28,-,-,TRBJ1-5,CASSPQRVQPQHF,TGTGCCAGCAGTCCCCAGAGGGTCCAGCCCCAGCATTTT
TRBV11-3,-,-,TRBJ1-4,CASSLEDPGGGEKLFF,TGTGCCAGCAGCTTAGAGGACCCGGGAGGGGGTGAAAAACTGTTTTTT
TRBV25-1,-,-,TRBJ2-7,CASAGTKPPYYYEQYF,TGTGCCAGCGCCGGGACAAAACCCCCCTACTACTACGAGCAGTACTTC
TRBV4-3,once,-,TRBJ1-1,CASSQTEITEAFF,TGCGCCAGCAGCCAAACGGAAATCACTGAAGCTTTCTTT
TRBV19,-,-,TRBJ2-3,CASTWTASTDTQYF,TGTGCCTCTACTTGGACAGCTAGCACAGATACGCAGTATTTT